This T cell receptor beta chain was obtained from a study of shared clonotypes between healthy human individuals. About the research overall: There were three CD4 naive, three CD4 memory, two CD8 naive and one CD8 memory plates per donor.

Points from the study as a whole: Generation probabilities of non-shared clonotypes were lower (relative to those shared by all four donors). Limitation of the genetic and exposure-history diversity represented came from the few donors.

Naive CD8 isolation took CD45RO-negative cells positively selected for CCR7 and excluded terminally differentiated effector memory CD45RA+ cells. Of note for this clone: Its antigen is unidentified.

Replicate PCRs from sorted subsets contained about 0.2 ug DNA, which is some 32,000 T cell genomes. Here immunoSEQ multiplex PCR was the method, and the copy in TCRdb shows in-frame clones only, minus some. Of under 2,000,000 clones in the sample, about 94% were seen once. Sequencing was carried out using naive CD8+ T cells sorted from blood. This clonotype originated in a man aged 18-30 years in good health.

The chain's CDR3 is CASSPGPPDTEAFF. The DNA for the CDR3 is TGTGCCAGCAGCCCGGGCCCCCCGGACACTGAAGCTTTCTTT. This chain links TRBV13 with TRBJ1-1; D unresolved. The length of the CDR3 is 14 residues. The V end lost 5 bases, the J end lost 3 bases, and 13 bases lay between the germline ends. Per the germline V gene, CDR1 is PRHDT and CDR2 is FYEKMQ (reference sequence).